The present TCR beta chain was sequenced within a study of OX40 agonist ivuxolimab in advanced cancers. Background for the entire study: Ivuxolimab was an agonistic, fully human IgG2 monoclonal antibody directed against OX40 (CD134), a costimulatory receptor. Intravenous ivuxolimab was administered to patients every 2 weeks at six dose levels: 0.01, 0.1, 0.3, 1.5, 3 and 10 mg/kg. Among the 50 to 55 dose-escalation patients, about 19 had hepatocellular carcinoma, approximately 15 melanoma, 9 renal cell carcinoma and 9 head and neck cancer. The dose-escalation cohort was about 86% male with a mean age of about 65 years, ranging from roughly 20 to 80. Prior anti-PD-1, anti-PD-L1 or anti-CTLA-4 therapy was permitted, and 35% to 40% of dose-escalation patients had received checkpoint inhibitors. Partial responses were achieved by three dose-escalation patients, of whom one had hepatocellular carcinoma and two had cutaneous melanoma. The point of sequencing TCRbeta in the periphery was to test whether ivuxolimab changed TCR sequence diversity and drove clonal T-cell expansion. The paper covers the monotherapy dose-escalation part of the phase I ivuxolimab trial, which included N of about 50 patients.

The trial excluded patients who had a history of autoimmune disease or who were on systemic immunosuppression. In every dose cohort, peripheral blood was drawn for TCR sequencing at baseline, cycle 4 day 1, and cycle 7 day 1. Samples came from an open-label, multicenter, first-in-human phase I dose-escalation trial of ivuxolimab. Adults with locally advanced or metastatic melanoma, renal cell, hepatocellular, or head and neck squamous cell carcinoma were enrolled in the trial. Before TCR sequencing, CD4+ and CD8+ T cells were separately sorted from peripheral blood. Broader findings and caveats from the paper: Which antigens the clonally expanded peripheral T cells were specific for was not determined. At doses of 0.1 to 3.0 mg/kg, clonal expansion of both CD4+ and CD8+ blood T cells was observed from baseline to week 6. After ivuxolimab, more expanded clones were found on average in CD8+ T cells than in CD4+ T cells. In the 0.1-3.0 mg/kg groups, partial responders were among the patients with the lowest normalized peripheral clonal expansion, particularly in CD8+ T cells. Low levels of normalized T-cell clonal expansion were also seen in some nonresponding patients.

Genomic DNA was extracted from sorted cells for sequencing of the TCRbeta CDR3 region. TCRbeta CDR3 regions were sequenced using the immunoSEQ Assay. TCRdb limited this immuneACCESS table to in-frame rearrangements with V and J called. A share of clones is missing; checked studies link under half to unresolved V genes, and the rest is unexplained. This sample comprises approximately 82,000 clones, roughly 90% of them detected only once. The biggest ten clones account for about 0.6% of the sample. About this clone: Its antigen remains undetermined. Base quality data are lacking; no much larger clone is found one base away.

Germline trimming amounts to 6 bases on V and 3 bases on J, with 8 as the count of junction bases outside the gene matches. The germline V gene sets CDR1 to SNHLY and CDR2 to FYNNEI. The CDR3, from cysteine to phenylalanine, totals 15 residues. Just the 45-base CDR3 DNA is kept, in frame starting at base 1. This chain joins TRBV2 to TRBJ1-5, with 7 bases in between that match TRBD1. Source: CD4+ or CD8+ T cells sorted from blood, taken in a trial of the OX40 agonist ivuxolimab. The TCR was taken from an adult with an advanced solid tumor such as melanoma, head and neck, liver or kidney cancer. CDR3 reads: CASSLGGTDNQPQHF. The nucleotide sequence is TGTGCCAGCAGCCTGGGGGGGACAGACAATCAGCCCCAGCATTTT. Where the CDR3 stops, the reference TRBV2 and TRBJ1-5 genes take over; the full variable domain is EPEVTQTPSHQVTQMGQEVILRCVPISNHLYFYWYRQILGQKVEFLVSFYNNEISEKSEIFDDQFSVERPDGSNFTLKIRSTKLEDSAMYFCASSLGGTDNQPQHFGDGTRLSIL.